This T cell receptor beta chain came from a study of blood T cell repertoires in COVID-19. Background on the study: The United States, Italy and Spain supplied acute and convalescent COVID-19 samples. PBMCs, B-cell-depleted T cells, or T cells provided the cDNA or gDNA that made up the material.

In the authors' workflow: Estimates of nucleated cell counts were drawn from the amplification of reference gene primers. Assay: immunoSEQ multiplex PCR; the TCRdb copy retains only in-frame clones and omits some. V and J calls and clone size are copied from that table; D and trimming were computed from the DNA. Here the sample spans some 520,000 clones, 85% to 90% being singletons. Trimming shortened V by 4 bases and J by 0 bases, and 19 bases separated the two germline ends. CDR3 size: 18 residues. CDR1 and CDR2 from the germline V gene are LGHDT and YNNKEL (reference sequence). The Seattle site enrolled patients during active infection and followed them longitudinally.

The chain couples TRBV3-1 (or the pseudogene TRBV3-2) to TRBJ2-4; no firm D call. Input material: peripheral blood. The source of this sequence is a man between 18 and 29 years old with COVID-19, enrolled during active disease. The chain's CDR3 is CASSPLPSTVGAKNIQYF. The CDR3 nucleotides read TGTGCCAGCAGCCCGCTCCCATCCACGGTCGGAGCCAAAAACATTCAGTACTTC.